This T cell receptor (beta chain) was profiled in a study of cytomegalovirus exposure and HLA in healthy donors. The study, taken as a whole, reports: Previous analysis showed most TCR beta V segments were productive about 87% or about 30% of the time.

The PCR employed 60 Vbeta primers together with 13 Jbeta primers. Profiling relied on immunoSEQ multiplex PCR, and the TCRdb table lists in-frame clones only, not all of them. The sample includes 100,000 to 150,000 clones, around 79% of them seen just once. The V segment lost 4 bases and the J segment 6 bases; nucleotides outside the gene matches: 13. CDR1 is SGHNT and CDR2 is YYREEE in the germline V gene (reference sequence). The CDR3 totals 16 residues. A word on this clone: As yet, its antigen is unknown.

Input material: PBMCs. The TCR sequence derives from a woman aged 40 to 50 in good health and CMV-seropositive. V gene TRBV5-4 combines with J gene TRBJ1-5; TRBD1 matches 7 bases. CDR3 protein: CASSGGQPPRGQPQHF. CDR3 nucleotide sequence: TGTGCCAGCAGCGGGGGACAGCCGCCCCGGGGTCAGCCCCAGCATTTT.